The 13 T cell receptor beta chains below were found in one sample sequenced in a study of cytomegalovirus exposure and HLA in healthy donors (dated by TCRdb to 2016 to 2017). Libraries were built with the immunoSEQ multiplex PCR assay. A mixture of 60 forward primers for TCR Vbeta segments and 13 reverse primers for TCR Jbeta segments was used in the multiplex PCR. TCRdb took over this immuneACCESS table, retaining in-frame rearrangements with V and J assigned. Such tables are incomplete; in checked studies, under half of the missing clones stem from an unresolved V gene, and the remainder is unexplained. For this sample there are over 100,000 clones; 60% to 80% appear just once. Under 6.5% of the sample rests with the top ten. Sequencing was done on a sample of PBMCs. The receptors derive from a man aged 60-69 years in good health and CMV-seropositive.

The chain joins TRBV30 to TRBJ1-5; 9 bases map to TRBD1. CDR1 GTSNPN and CDR2 SVGIG come from the germline V gene (reference sequence). With V trimmed by 2 bases and J by 7 bases, 21 bases remained unmatched. The CDR3 loop spans 19 amino acids. In nucleotides, the CDR3 is TGTGCCTGGAGTTTTACTTCTTCCTTAGGGACAGGGAATCGACAGCCCCAGCATTTT. Translated, it gives CAWSFTSSLGTGNRQPQHF.

The rearrangement uses TRBV18 and TRBJ2-1, with TRBD1 matching over 11 bases. CDR1 is KGHSH and CDR2 is LQKENI in the germline V gene. CDR3 length: 15 amino acids. With 3 bases clipped from V and 7 bases from J, the junction kept 5 bases outside the gene matches. The CDR3 loop reads CASSPGTGGLNEQFF. The CDR3 DNA is TGTGCCAGCTCACCGGGGACAGGGGGGCTTAATGAGCAGTTCTTC.

The chain is built from TRBV6-5 and TRBJ1-2, with TRBD1 matching over 8 bases. J was trimmed by 3 bases and V by 5 bases; bases with no gene match: 5. Germline CDR1 and CDR2: MNHEY and SVGAGI. CDR3 length: 14 amino acids. CDR3: CASSAPDRDYGYTF. The CDR3 DNA sequence: TGTGCCAGCAGTGCCCCGGACAGGGACTATGGCTACACCTTC.

CDR3 in DNA: TGTGCCAGCAGCTCATCAGGGGAGGGTCAGCCCCAGCATTTT. It translates to CASSSSGEGQPQHF. The chain employs TRBV7-8 and TRBJ1-5; D might be TRBD1 (6 bases). The CDR3 runs to 14 residues. V lost 4 bases and J 6 bases, leaving 13 bases between the germline ends. Germline V lookup: CDR1 SGHVS, CDR2 FQNEAQ.

In this sample, this clone turned up a few times. The chain couples TRBV4-3 to TRBJ1-4; the D is unclear. Germline CDR1 LGHNA, CDR2 YSLEER. Trimming stripped 0 bases from V and 6 bases from J, with 17 bases between. This CDR3 comprises 17 residues. CDR3 DNA: TGCGCCAGCAGCCAAGATCTTAGCGGGTACCCGGATGAAAAACTGTTTTTT. It is translated as CASSQDLSGYPDEKLFF.

V usage is TRBV6-4 and J usage is TRBJ2-3, with 7 bases matching TRBD2. V shed 4 bases, J shed 2 bases, and the junction held 3 bases outside the gene matches. In germline, CDR1 is MRHNA, CDR2 SNTAGT. The CDR3 runs to 14 residues. Written as DNA, the CDR3 is TGTGCCAGCAGTGCCAGCGGGGCCACAGATACGCAGTATTTT. Protein product: CASSASGATDTQYF.

This clone was observed a handful of times. The V and J genes are TRBV2 and TRBJ1-6; 7 bases are shared with TRBD1. The CDR3 has 15 amino acids. Per germline, CDR1 SNHLY and CDR2 FYNNEI. Trimming took 6 bases from V and 6 from J; bases not matched to a gene: 8. This CDR3 is CASRDRVGSNSPLHF. The CDR3 bases are TGTGCCAGCAGAGACAGGGTAGGAAGTAATTCACCCCTCCACTTT.

V usage is TRBV6-6 and J usage is TRBJ1-6; 7 nucleotides match TRBD1. The length of the CDR3 is 14 residues. Germline assignment: CDR1 MNHNY and CDR2 SVGAGI (reference sequence). Trimming at V came to 5 bases and at J to 3 bases, leaving 1 base not matched to a gene. This chain's CDR3 is CASSRDSYNSPLHF. The DNA for the CDR3 is TGTGCCAGCAGTCGGGACAGCTATAATTCACCCCTCCACTTT.

The chain has TRBV7-9 and TRBJ2-4; 8 nucleotides match TRBD1. The CDR3 length is 14 residues. Per the germline V gene, CDR1 is SEHNR and CDR2 is FQNEAQ (reference sequence). V gave up 1 base and J gave up 8 bases; unmatched junction bases: 4. The CDR3 DNA follows: TGTGCCAGCAGCTTAGGACAGGGGAGACACATTCAGTACTTC. Protein: CASSLGQGRHIQYF.

This chain links TRBV4-2 with TRBJ2-2, with D perhaps TRBD2 (6 bases). The CDR3 covers 14 residues. Germline loops: CDR1 LGHNA, CDR2 YNFKEQ. The V gene lost 5 bases and the J gene lost 3 bases, with 10 bases spanning the gap. For the CDR3, the DNA is TGTGCCAGCAGCGGGGGGAAAGACACCGGGGAGCTGTTTTTT. Its translation is CASSGGKDTGELFF.

This sequence joins TRBV29-1 and TRBJ2-7; TRBD2 agrees at 9 bases. The germline V gene has CDR1 SQVTM and CDR2 ANQGSEA. V lost 4 bases and J lost 5; bases outside the gene matches: 9. The CDR3 totals 14 residues. CDR3 nucleotides: TGCAGCGTTGGGGCGACTAGCGGTAGCAACGAGCAGTACTTC. This translates into CSVGATSGSNEQYF.

The CDR3: CASSVRGKELTGELFF. The CDR3 nucleotides are TGTGCCAGCAGCGTCCGAGGGAAGGAGTTGACCGGGGAGCTGTTTTTT. V and J are TRBV9 and TRBJ2-2; the D gene is possibly TRBD2 (5 bases). Germline CDR1 SGDLS, CDR2 YYNGEE. The V end was cut by 2 bases, the J end by 5 bases, with 16 bases between. The CDR3 covers 16 residues.

The chain uses TRBV21-1 and TRBJ2-7; the table gives TRBD2 as D, unverified against the DNA. TRBV21-1 is a documented pseudogene. The CDR3 length is 18 residues. The CDR3 loop reads CASSSPGTSGGATYEQYF. CDR3 sequence (DNA): TGTGCCAGCAGTAGTCCCGGGACTAGCGGGGGGGCCACCTACGAGCAGTACTTC.